The rows below give T cell receptor beta chains drawn from one sample of a study of shared clonotypes between healthy human individuals. TCRdb keeps only in-frame clones here, not all; method: immunoSEQ multiplex PCR. The data contain some 550,000 clones, more than 95% of them singletons. The source material was naive CD4+ T cells sorted from blood. The source of these receptors is a woman in her 30s in good health. CDR3s include the opening cysteine and the closing phenylalanine or tryptophan. A D gene is named only where the DNA matches it firmly. Expanded clones are given a class, and other clones once, few, many or no size at all.

v_gene	abundance	j_gene	d_gene	CDR3aa	CDR3nt
TRBV18	once	TRBJ1-1	NA	CASSSTQDTEAFF	TGTGCCAGCTCTTCCACGCAGGACACTGAAGCTTTCTTT
TRBV27	once	TRBJ2-1	NA	CASRPSGDLMKQFF	TGTGCCAGCAGGCCTTCTGGAGACTTAATGAAGCAGTTCTTC
TRBV5-1	NA	TRBJ2-6	NA	CASSLAPEFTGGSGANVLTF	TGCGCCAGCAGCCTGGCCCCCGAGTTTACCGGGGGCTCTGGGGCCAACGTCCTGACTTTC
TRBV6-6	NA	TRBJ2-7	TRBD2	CASTGLAGVPPDEQYF	TGTGCCAGCACCGGACTAGCGGGAGTTCCACCGGATGAGCAGTACTTC
TRBV28	once	TRBJ1-1	NA	CASSLPENKKNTEAFF	TGTGCCAGCAGCCTACCCGAAAATAAGAAGAACACTGAAGCTTTCTTT
TRBV2	once	TRBJ2-2	TRBD2	CASSAAGGREAGELFF	TGTGCCAGCAGTGCAGCGGGAGGGAGGGAAGCCGGGGAGCTGTTTTTT
TRBV5-4	NA	TRBJ2-7	NA	CASSFDYEQYF	TGTGCCAGCAGCTTTGACTACGAGCAGTACTTC
TRBV5-1	once	TRBJ2-1	NA	CASKGSQPTLIYNEQFF	TGCGCCAGCAAGGGGTCACAGCCTACATTGATCTACAATGAGCAGTTCTTC
TRBV15	NA	TRBJ2-7	NA	CATSSVAYSYEQYF	TGTGCCACCAGCAGTGTAGCGTATTCCTACGAGCAGTACTTC
TRBV2	NA	TRBJ1-1	NA	CASSSRSRAGTEAFF	TGTGCCAGCAGTTCACGTAGTAGGGCGGGAACTGAAGCTTTCTTT
TRBV18	NA	TRBJ2-1	NA	CASSPPGTLVYNEQFF	TGTGCCAGCTCACCACCGGGGACGTTAGTCTACAATGAGCAGTTCTTC
TRBV5-4	once	TRBJ1-1	NA	CASSLFGGTEAFF	TGTGCCAGCAGCTTGTTCGGGGGCACTGAAGCTTTCTTT
TRBV19	NA	TRBJ1-2	NA	CASSIDRQNVLGYTF	TGTGCCAGTAGTATAGACCGACAGAATGTCTTGGGCTACACCTTC
TRBV7-6	NA	TRBJ2-1	NA	CASSRDLTDNEQFF	TGTGCCAGCAGCCGAGACTTGACAGACAATGAGCAGTTCTTC
TRBV21-1	NA	TRBJ2-2	NA	CASSTEQIMNTGELFF	TGTGCCAGCAGCACTGAACAGATAATGAACACCGGGGAGCTGTTTTTT
TRBV27	NA	TRBJ2-2	NA	CASSLNGGLNTGELFF	TGTGCCAGCAGTTTAAACGGAGGACTGAACACCGGGGAGCTGTTTTTT
TRBV7-9	NA	TRBJ1-5	NA	CASSLGAGRQPQHF	TGTGCCAGCAGCTTAGGGGCAGGGCGCCAGCCCCAGCATTTT
TRBV11-2	NA	TRBJ1-1	NA	CASSLDRTFGIWNHIRPAFF	TGTGCCAGCAGCTTAGACAGGACCTTCGGTATTTGGAACCACATCAGGCCGGCTTTCTTT